This TCR beta chain originates from a study of shared clonotypes between healthy human individuals. The protocol was immunoSEQ multiplex PCR, while the TCRdb copy is restricted to in-frame clones and leaves out a portion. The table lists 2.5 million or so clones, just over 90% of them singletons. Trimming left V 4 bases short and J 4 bases short, with 17 bases between. The V gene's germline CDR1 is SGHDT and CDR2 YYEEEE. The CDR3 has 15 amino acids. The receptor was derived from a man in his late teens or twenties in good health. Sequenced material: naive CD4+ T cells sorted from blood. Stated subset: CD45RA+ positively selected. The V and J genes are TRBV5-6 and TRBJ1-1; D is undetermined. CDR3 loop: CASSPLRSWGTEAFF. For the CDR3, the DNA is TGTGCCAGCAGCCCCTTACGGTCATGGGGCACTGAAGCTTTCTTT.